Listed here is a single T cell receptor beta chain. The data originate from a study of early T cells in non-severe SARS-CoV-2 infection. For the study at large: Investigators sequenced bulk RNA drawn from unsorted whole blood, and chains remained unpaired.

Trimming cost V 4 bases and J 9 bases; bases outside gene matches: 10. CDR1 SNHLY and CDR2 FYNNEI come from the germline V gene. The CDR3 consists of 15 residues. Attachment of unique molecular identifiers was made to individual cDNA molecules. Each CDR3 protein is one row after TCRdb ran MiXCR on the 5' RACE reads. This sample has about 100,000 distinct CDR3 sequences, with less than 15% found just once. This TCR derives from an adult who was a healthcare worker with PCR-confirmed SARS-CoV-2 infection or an uninfected control (not recorded which). The chain has TRBV2 and TRBJ2-1, with 9 bases matching TRBD2. The sequenced sample consisted of whole blood. CDR3 amino acids: CASSGARRGGLEQFF. In DNA, the CDR3 is TGTGCCAGCAGTGGAGCCCGGCGGGGGGGCCTTGAGCAGTTCTTC. Full variable domain (missing parts from reference TRBV2 and TRBJ2-1): EPEVTQTPSHQVTQMGQEVILRCVPISNHLYFYWYRQILGQKVEFLVSFYNNEISEKSEIFDDQFSVERPDGSNFTLKIRSTKLEDSAMYFCASSGARRGGLEQFFGPGTRLTVL.